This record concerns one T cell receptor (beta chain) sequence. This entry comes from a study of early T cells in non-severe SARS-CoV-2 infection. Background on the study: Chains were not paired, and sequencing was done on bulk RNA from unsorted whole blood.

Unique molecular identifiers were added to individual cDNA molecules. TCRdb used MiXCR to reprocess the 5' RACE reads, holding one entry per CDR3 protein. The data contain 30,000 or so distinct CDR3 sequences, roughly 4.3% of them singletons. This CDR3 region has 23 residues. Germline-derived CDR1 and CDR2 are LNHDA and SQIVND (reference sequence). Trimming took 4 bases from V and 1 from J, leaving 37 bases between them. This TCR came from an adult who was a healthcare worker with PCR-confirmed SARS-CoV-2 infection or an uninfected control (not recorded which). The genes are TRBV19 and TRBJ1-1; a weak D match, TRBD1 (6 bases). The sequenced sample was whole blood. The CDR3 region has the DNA TGTGCCAGTAGTACCCTGGACAGTAGTATAGGCTTCCTTGACAGACCCAAGAACACTGAAGCTTTCTTT. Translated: CASSTLDSSIGFLDRPKNTEAFF.